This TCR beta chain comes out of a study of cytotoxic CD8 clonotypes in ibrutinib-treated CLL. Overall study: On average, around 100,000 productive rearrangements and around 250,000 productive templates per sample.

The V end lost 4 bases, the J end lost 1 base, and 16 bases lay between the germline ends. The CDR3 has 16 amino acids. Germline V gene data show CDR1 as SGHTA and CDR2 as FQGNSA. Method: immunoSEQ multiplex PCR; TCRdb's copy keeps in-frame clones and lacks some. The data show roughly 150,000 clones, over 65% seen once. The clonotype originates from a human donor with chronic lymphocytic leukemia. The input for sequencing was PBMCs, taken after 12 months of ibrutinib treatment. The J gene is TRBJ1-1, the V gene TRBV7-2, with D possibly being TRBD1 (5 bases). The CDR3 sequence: CASSSRQQLGNTEAFF. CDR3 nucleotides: TGTGCCAGCAGCTCCCGACAGCAATTGGGGAACACTGAAGCTTTCTTT.